The clone carrying this TCR beta chain has just a few counts. This CDR3 has 14 residues. Trimming removed 0 bases from V and 6 bases from J, with 12 bases in between. Germline V gene lookup returns CDR1 SGDLS and CDR2 YYNGEE. This record belongs to a study of response to subunit inactivated influenza vaccine. TCRdb re-derived calls from the RT-PCR reads in MiXCR, one entry per CDR3 protein. The sample consists of 300,000 to 350,000 distinct CDR3 sequences, roughly 22% of them appearing once. V and J are TRBV9 and TRBJ1-1; D is unresolved. The receptor was isolated from a man in his fifties or sixties who received an inactivated influenza vaccine. The sequences come from PBMCs from blood, collected less than 22 months after vaccination. The CDR3 DNA follows: TGTGCCAGCAGCGTAGCGGCGGCAGGCGCTGAAGCTTTCTTT. As protein: CASSVAAAGAEAFF.